One and the same sample provided the 20 T cell receptor beta chains below, sequenced in a study of identical twins. TCRdb independently ran MiXCR on the 5' RACE reads; one entry per CDR3 protein. The sample lists about 690,000 distinct CDR3 sequences, roughly 20% seen once, with roughly 4% in the top ten. The sample also formed part of further work on T cells expressing NK-cell markers.

Sequenced: PBMCs. These receptors were taken from a woman between 18 and 29 years old in good health.

This clonotype came up many times. The chain is built from TRBV29-1 and TRBJ2-2, with unresolved D. The CDR3 is made up of 12 amino acids. Per the germline V gene, CDR1 is SQVTM and CDR2 is ANQGSEA. V was shortened by 5 bases and J by 1 base, with 5 bases between the two germline ends. CDR3 protein: CSVSRNTGELFF. In nucleotides, the CDR3 is TGCAGCGTTAGTCGGAACACCGGGGAGCTGTTTTTT.

This chain links TRBV4-3 with TRBJ2-2; 9 bases are shared with TRBD1. V dropped 3 bases and J dropped 3; count of bases not matched to a gene: 8. The CDR3 is 17 amino acids. Germline loops: CDR1 LGHNA, CDR2 YSLEER. This chain's CDR3 is CASSQPRDRVDTGELFF. The CDR3 DNA reads TGCGCCAGCAGCCAGCCCCGGGACAGGGTAGACACCGGGGAGCTGTTTTTT.

This clonotype showed up just a few times. This chain connects TRBV12-3 or TRBV12-4 to TRBJ2-5; TRBD1 or TRBD2 may be the D gene (5 bases each). Trimming left V 3 bases short and J 4 bases short, with 12 bases between. This CDR3 has 14 residues. The CDR3 DNA reads as TGTGCCAGCAGTTTTGGGGGAAGAGGAGAGACCCAGTACTTC. Protein sequence: CASSFGGRGETQYF.

This clonotype was seen only a few times. The V and J genes are TRBV27 and TRBJ2-7; TRBD1 is a possible D gene (6 bases). Germline V lookup: CDR1 MNHEY, CDR2 SMNVEV (reference sequence). CDR3 length equals 12 residues. Trimming cost V 8 bases and J 6 bases, with 14 bases left between them. CDR3 region: CASSSLGGEQYF. The CDR3 region has the DNA TGTGCCAGCTCTTCGCTAGGGGGCGAGCAGTACTTC.

The chain carries TRBV7-9 and TRBJ1-1, with D hard to call. The V and J ends lost 1 base and 0 bases respectively, with 9 bases between them. The CDR3 length is 15 residues. The germline V gene encodes CDR1 SEHNR and CDR2 FQNEAQ (reference sequence). CDR3 in DNA: TGTGCCAGCAGCTTAGATATGGTTCTGAACACTGAAGCTTTCTTT. Protein product: CASSLDMVLNTEAFF.

This chain links TRBV15 with TRBJ1-2; TRBD1 might be the D (5 bases). Germline CDR1 LNHNV, CDR2 YYDKDF (reference sequence). Trimming took off 1 base at V and 5 bases at J, with 14 bases between the two ends. The CDR3 loop spans 15 amino acids. This chain's CDR3 is CATSRVRGTDYGYTF. CDR3 nucleotides: TGTGCCACCAGCAGAGTACGTGGGACGGATTATGGCTACACCTTC.

In its sample, this clonotype was seen many times. This chain joins TRBV11-2 and TRBJ2-4, with D hard to call. Germline CDR1 and CDR2: SGHAT and FQNNGV. V lost 3 bases to trimming and J lost 2 bases, with 8 bases between them. The CDR3 spans 14 residues. Here the CDR3 DNA reads TGTGCCAGCAGCTTCCCAGCAACCAAAAACATTCAGTACTTC. Protein sequence: CASSFPATKNIQYF.

This clonotype has more than one count but fewer than ten. The gene calls are TRBV12-3 or TRBV12-4 and TRBJ2-6, with D unclear. The CDR3 contains 14 residues. The V gene lost 4 bases and the J gene lost 5 bases, with 9 bases spanning the gap. CDR3 in DNA: TGTGCCAGCAGTTCGACCAATCGGGCCAACGTCCTGACTTTC. As protein: CASSSTNRANVLTF.

The chain joins TRBV10-2 to TRBJ2-7; tentatively, D is TRBD1 (5 bases). The germline V gene has CDR1 WSHSY and CDR2 SAAADI. The CDR3 covers 13 residues. V gave up 8 bases and J gave up 2 bases, with 13 bases separating them. The CDR3 bases are TGCGCCAGCCTAAGGGGCCAAGCCTACGAGCAGTACTTC. It specifies CASLRGQAYEQYF.

This clonotype was detected many times. The gene calls are TRBV20-1 and TRBJ2-1; 10 bases are shared with TRBD2. After removal of 6 bases from V and 6 bases from J, the junction contained 8 bases not matched to a gene. CDR1 and CDR2 (germline): DFQATT, SNEGSKA (reference sequence). This CDR3 comprises 14 residues. This chain's CDR3 is CSALTSGAFNEQFF. Written as DNA, the CDR3 is TGCAGTGCCCTTACTAGCGGGGCTTTCAATGAGCAGTTCTTC.

This clonotype showed up many times. The chain carries TRBV29-1 and TRBJ1-2; 7 positions agree with TRBD1. The CDR3 runs to 12 residues. The germline CDR1 and CDR2 sequences are SQVTM and ANQGSEA. DNA for the CDR3: TGCAGTGTAGGGGGCGGTAACTATGGCTACACCTTC. It is translated as CSVGGGNYGYTF.

This clonotype was observed a handful of times. The V call is TRBV29-1, the J call TRBJ1-1, with 12 bases matching TRBD1. Germline CDR1 is SQVTM and CDR2 is ANQGSEA. V lost 7 bases to trimming and J lost 0 bases; unmatched junction nucleotides: 3. This CDR3 is 14 amino acids long. Here the CDR3 reads CSAGTGGLNTEAFF. The CDR3 nucleotides read TGCAGCGCCGGGACAGGGGGCCTGAACACTGAAGCTTTCTTT.

This rearrangement joins TRBV18 to TRBJ2-1; 13 bases match TRBD2. The junction had 5 bases not matched to a gene; V was cut back by 7 bases and J by 8 bases. Germline loops: CDR1 KGHSH, CDR2 LQKENI. This CDR3 region has 14 residues. The DNA of the CDR3 is TGTGCCAGCTTAGGACTAGCGGGAGCCCATGAGCAGTTCTTC. Translation: CASLGLAGAHEQFF. Together with reference TRBV18 and TRBJ2-1, the CDR3 gives the full variable domain: NAGVMQNPRHLVRRRGQEARLRCSPMKGHSHVYWYRQLPEEGLKFMVYLQKENIIDESGMPKERFSAEFPKEGPSILRIQQVVRGDSAAYFCASLGLAGAHEQFFGPGTRLTVL.

V and J are TRBV7-3 and TRBJ1-2; D is unresolved. The CDR3 is 13 amino acids. CDR1 is SGHTA, CDR2 FQGTGA, per germline. Trimming took off 5 bases at V and 10 bases at J, with 17 bases between the two ends. The CDR3, as DNA: TGTGCCAGCAGCCGACAACCTCGGGAAGACTACACCTTC. This translates into CASSRQPREDYTF.

There are a few counts of this clonotype. CDR3 region: CASSLTSGYTGELFF. For the CDR3, the DNA is TGTGCCAGCAGCCTCACTAGCGGTTACACCGGGGAGCTGTTTTTT. The gene calls are TRBV12-3 or TRBV12-4 and TRBJ2-2; the match to TRBD2 covers 8 bases. The CDR3 contains 15 residues. V lost 6 bases, J lost 3 bases, and 6 bases stayed unmatched.

This rearrangement joins TRBV6-1 to TRBJ2-3, with D possibly being TRBD1 (6 bases). Deletions cut 6 bases from V and 5 bases from J, with 15 bases between. Per germline, CDR1 MNHNS and CDR2 SASEGT. This CDR3 comprises 14 residues. CDR3 nucleotide sequence: TGTGCCAGCAGGCAGGGGACGGTGGGAGATACGCAGTATTTT. Translated, it gives CASRQGTVGDTQYF.

This clonotype was recorded once. Here the CDR3 reads CASSLAVPGLAGVGELFF. The CDR3 bases are TGTGCCAGCAGCTTAGCGGTCCCGGGACTAGCGGGAGTTGGGGAGCTGTTTTTT. The J gene is TRBJ2-2, the V gene TRBV7-6; 14 bases are a match to TRBD2. This CDR3 has 18 residues. Germline V gene lookup returns CDR1 SGHVS and CDR2 FNYEAQ. V trimming: 0 bases; J trimming: 8 bases; junction bases outside the gene matches: 8. The whole variable domain, filled in from reference TRBV7-6 and TRBJ2-2, reads GAGVSQSPRYKVTKRGQDVALRCDPISGHVSLYWYRQALGQGPEFLTYFNYEAQQDKSGLPNDRFSAERPEGSISTLTIQRTEQRDSAMYRCASSLAVPGLAGVGELFFGEGSRLTVL.

The chain links TRBV27 to TRBJ2-7, with a tentative D call TRBD1 (5 bases). Germline V gene sequence: CDR1 MNHEY, CDR2 SMNVEV (reference sequence). The length of the CDR3 is 15 residues. The V gene lost 8 bases and the J gene lost 0 bases, with 17 bases spanning the gap. As DNA, the CDR3 is TGTGCCAGCCAGATTAGGGGCTTTAGCTCCTACGAGCAGTACTTC. Translating gives CASQIRGFSSYEQYF.

The table lists this clonotype with a few counts. The J gene is TRBJ2-4, the V gene TRBV20-1; either TRBD1 or TRBD2 may supply D (7 bases each). Germline CDR1 is DFQATT and CDR2 is SNEGSKA (reference sequence). The CDR3 contains 13 residues. Trimming removed 7 bases at V and 3 bases at J, with 13 bases between. In DNA form, the CDR3 reads TGCAGTGGTCTCAGGGGGGGCAAAAACATTCAGTACTTC. Translating it yields CSGLRGGKNIQYF.

The chain carries TRBV6-2 or TRBV6-3 and TRBJ2-1; D is undetermined. Trimming removed 2 bases at V and 2 bases at J, with 4 bases between. Germline CDR1 MNHEY, CDR2 SVGEGT. The CDR3 is 13 amino acids. CDR3 DNA: TGTGCCAGCAGTTACATGGCCTACAATGAGCAGTTCTTC. Translated, it gives CASSYMAYNEQFF.